A single sample is the source of the 4 T cell receptor beta chains below, sequenced in a study of cytomegalovirus exposure and HLA in healthy donors. The primer mix had 60 Vbeta and 13 Jbeta primers. TCRdb keeps only in-frame clones here, not all; method: immunoSEQ multiplex PCR. The repertoire table contains 50,000 to 70,000 clones. Sequencing used PBMCs. The receptors originated from a woman younger than 30 in good health and CMV-seronegative.

The J gene is TRBJ1-5, the V gene TRBV12-2; no DNA check was done on the table's D call, TRBD1. TRBV12-2 counts as a pseudogene. This CDR3 spans 15 amino acids. The CDR3 here is CASRFIRGPDQPQHF. The CDR3 nucleotides are TGTGCAAGTCGCTTCATCAGGGGGCCGGATCAGCCCCAGCATTTT.

The chain has TRBV29-1 and TRBJ2-3; 9 bases line up with TRBD2. Germline V lookup: CDR1 SQVTM, CDR2 ANQGSEA. The CDR3 has 14 residues. V was clipped by 7 bases and J by 2 bases; unmatched bases: 7. The CDR3 loop reads CSAPGTSFTDTQYF. The CDR3 coding sequence is TGCAGCGCCCCCGGGACTAGCTTCACAGATACGCAGTATTTT.

This chain uses TRBV30 with TRBJ1-4; unclear D gene. The CDR3 sequence is 14 residues long. V lost 4 bases, J lost 4 bases, and 13 bases lay in between. Germline V gene sequence: CDR1 GTSNPN, CDR2 SVGIG (reference sequence). CDR3 loop: CAWTRGGLNEKLFF. CDR3 in DNA: TGTGCCTGGACCCGGGGAGGGCTTAATGAAAAACTGTTTTTT. Full variable domain (outside the CDR3, taken from reference TRBV30 and TRBJ1-4): SQTIHQWPATLVQPVGSPLSLECTVEGTSNPNLYWYRQAAGRGLQLLFYSVGIGQISSEVPQNLSASRPQDRQFILSSKKLLLSDSGFYLCAWTRGGLNEKLFFGSGTQLSVL.

V usage is TRBV11-1 and J usage is TRBJ2-7; the match to TRBD1 covers 9 bases. After removal of 4 bases from V and 3 bases from J, the junction contained 4 bases not matched to a gene. The CDR3 runs to 14 residues. Germline V gives CDR1 SGHAT, CDR2 FQDESV (reference sequence). The DNA for the CDR3 is TGTGCCAGCAGCTGGCCGGGACAGGGCTACGAGCAGTACTTC. It codes for CASSWPGQGYEQYF. Filled out from reference TRBV11-1 and TRBJ2-7, the complete variable domain reads EAEVAQSPRYKITEKSQAVAFWCDPISGHATLYWYRQILGQGPELLVQFQDESVVDDSQLPKDRFSAERLKGVDSTLKIQPAELGDSAMYLCASSWPGQGYEQYFGPGTRLTVT.